This TCR beta chain was identified in a study of shared clonotypes between healthy human individuals. Clones were sequenced by immunoSEQ multiplex PCR, and TCRdb holds only the in-frame ones, with some missing. The sample includes more than 850,000 clones, around 78% seen only once; the top ten take approximately 0.5%. Of note for this clone: Other DNA variants within this sample encode the same CDR3.

Trimming took off 8 bases at V and 1 base at J, with 9 bases between the two ends. CDR3 length: 13 residues. Germline lookup yields CDR1 SNHLY and CDR2 FYNNEI. The sequence derives from a man aged 18 to 29 in good health. Some clones in this sample may be carry-over from other donors' samples. Material: memory CD4+ T cells from PBMCs. Subset reported: CD45RA-negative fraction. This chain links TRBV2 with TRBJ1-3; no clear D. The CDR3 sequence: CASSTDSGNTIYF. CDR3 nucleotide sequence: TGTGCCAGCTCGACGGATTCTGGAAACACCATATATTTT.